This note documents a single T cell receptor beta chain sequence. Its antigen remains unidentified. This entry belongs to a study of T-cell reconstitution after alpha-beta-depleted transplantation in children. Trimming cost V 6 bases and J 2 bases; bases outside gene matches: 6. Per germline, CDR1 KGHSH and CDR2 LQKENI. This CDR3 contains 14 residues. Study observations and caveats: Surviving recipient T cells and thymic progenitors produced the high day-60 TCRbeta diversity seen in some patients.

Unique molecular identifiers were incorporated during preparation of the TCRbeta library. TCRdb reprocessed the PCR reads with MiXCR, giving one entry per CDR3 protein. The data contain roughly 350,000 distinct CDR3 sequences, around 15% of them seen just once; the ten biggest clones take up around two fifths. This chain uses TRBV18 with TRBJ2-7, with 8 bases fitting TRBD1. The starting material was PBMCs, mostly from graft donor cells, obtained 360 days after TCRalphabeta/CD19-depleted stem cell transplant. The clonotype was recovered from a male patient between 2 and 15 years old who had a stem cell transplant for acute lymphoblastic leukemia, so the T cells may come from the graft donor. The CDR3 DNA follows: TGTGCCAGCTCTAAGGACAGGGCCACCTACGAGCAGTACTTC. As protein: CASSKDRATYEQYF.